The 4 T cell receptor beta chains presented below share a single source sample, sequenced in a study of cytotoxic CD8 clonotypes in ibrutinib-treated CLL. Clones were sequenced by immunoSEQ multiplex PCR, and TCRdb holds only the in-frame ones, with some missing. This table holds more than 110,000 clones, around 82% found once. This material consisted of PBMCs, taken after 36 months of ibrutinib treatment. The receptors come from a human donor with chronic lymphocytic leukemia.

The sample holds many counts of this clone. CDR3 in amino acids: CASSPGGGAYEQYF. The CDR3 coding sequence is TGTGCCAGCAGCCCCGGGGGAGGGGCCTACGAGCAGTACTTC. The chain carries TRBV7-6 and TRBJ2-7, with 7 bases matching TRBD2. CDR3 size: 14 residues. Germline V gives CDR1 SGHVS, CDR2 FNYEAQ. V gave up 5 bases and J gave up 2 bases; unmatched junction bases: 6. The variable domain in full, completed from reference TRBV7-6 and TRBJ2-7, reads GAGVSQSPRYKVTKRGQDVALRCDPISGHVSLYWYRQALGQGPEFLTYFNYEAQQDKSGLPNDRFSAERPEGSISTLTIQRTEQRDSAMYRCASSPGGGAYEQYFGPGTRLTVT.

This sequence joins TRBV28 and TRBJ2-7; 10 positions match TRBD1. Germline V lookup: CDR1 MDHEN, CDR2 SYDVKM. The CDR3 covers 16 residues. Losses at the gene ends were 2 bases for V and 6 bases for J; bases not matched to a gene: 10. The CDR3 reads CASSLIPGTGAGEQYF. The CDR3 region has the DNA TGTGCCAGCAGTTTAATCCCGGGGACAGGGGCTGGCGAGCAGTACTTC.

V usage is TRBV25-1 and J usage is TRBJ1-1; 8 bases map to TRBD1. Trimming at V came to 0 bases and at J to 5 bases, leaving 5 bases not matched to a gene. The CDR3 totals 15 residues. Germline V gene sequence: CDR1 MGHDK, CDR2 SYGVNS. CDR3 region: CASSEYTDRATEAFF. The CDR3 DNA reads TGTGCCAGCAGTGAATATACGGACAGGGCTACTGAAGCTTTCTTT.

The CDR3 reads CASSRDRSDEQYF. CDR3 bases: TGCGCCAGCAGCCGGGACAGGTCCGACGAGCAGTACTTC. The V call is TRBV5-1, the J call TRBJ2-7; 8 positions match TRBD1. Germline V CDR1 and CDR2: SGHRS, YFSETQ. V dropped 4 bases and J dropped 5; count of bases not matched to a gene: 5. The CDR3 runs 13 residues.